One and the same sample provided the 6 T cell receptor beta chains below, sequenced in a study of blood T cell repertoires in COVID-19. Repertoires were generated with immunoSEQ multiplex PCR, while TCRdb's copy carries only in-frame clones and drops some. The sample contains 100,000 to 150,000 clones, 84% of which appear only once. Sequenced input: PBMCs or T cells enriched from blood (not recorded which). The receptors stem from a woman aged 30 to 39 who had recovered from COVID-19.

This sequence joins TRBV28 and TRBJ2-3, with 15 nucleotides matching TRBD2. The CDR3 spans 19 residues. The V and J ends lost 4 bases and 0 bases, in that order; junction bases with no gene match: 8. The germline V gene has CDR1 MDHEN and CDR2 SYDVKM. The CDR3 region is CASSSPWTSGRVSTDTQYF. Here the CDR3 DNA reads TGTGCCAGCAGTTCCCCTTGGACTAGCGGGAGGGTTAGCACAGATACGCAGTATTTT.

The J gene is TRBJ1-1, the V gene TRBV10-2; 7 bases are a match to TRBD1. The CDR3 contains 13 residues. Unmatched junction bases numbered 7, after V lost 7 bases and J lost 5 bases. Germline V CDR1 and CDR2: WSHSY, SAAADI. CDR3: CASKGAGGTEAFF. The CDR3 DNA sequence: TGCGCCAGCAAAGGGGCAGGGGGTACTGAAGCTTTCTTT.

The chain recombines TRBV28 with TRBJ2-1; 10 bases fit TRBD2. The CDR3 runs 16 residues. V trimming: 1 base; J trimming: 10 bases; junction bases outside the gene matches: 10. Germline CDR1 reads MDHEN; CDR2 reads SYDVKM. The CDR3 DNA reads TGTGCCAGCAGTTTATTCACCCTAGCGGGAGCTGGGGAGCAGTTCTTC. It translates to CASSLFTLAGAGEQFF.

CDR3 in DNA: TGTGCCAGCAGCCCCCGACTAGCGGGAGTTGGAACCGGGGAGCTGTTTTTT. Protein sequence: CASSPRLAGVGTGELFF. The V call is TRBV7-3, the J call TRBJ2-2, with 12 bases fitting TRBD2. The germline CDR1 and CDR2 sequences are SGHTA and FQGTGA. The trim removed 5 bases at V and 5 bases at J, leaving 9 bases unmatched. The CDR3 has 17 residues.

Only one count was recorded for this clone. This CDR3 reads CATSRDLRGTTNEKLFF. CDR3 in DNA: TGTGCCACCAGCAGAGATCTAAGGGGCACAACTAATGAAAAACTGTTTTTT. The chain links TRBV15 to TRBJ1-4; D perhaps matches TRBD1 (5 bases). The V gene lost 0 bases and the J gene lost 0 bases, with 11 bases spanning the gap. The CDR3 is 17 amino acids. Germline V gene lookup returns CDR1 LNHNV and CDR2 YYDKDF (reference sequence).

The V and J genes are TRBV24-1 and TRBJ1-2; D is unclear. The germline V gene encodes CDR1 KGHDR and CDR2 SFDVKD. This CDR3 region has 14 residues. The V end was cut by 3 bases, the J end by 7 bases, with 14 bases between. DNA for the CDR3: TGTGCCACCAGTGATACTAGGACTAGACTTGGCTACACCTTC. This sequence encodes CATSDTRTRLGYTF.